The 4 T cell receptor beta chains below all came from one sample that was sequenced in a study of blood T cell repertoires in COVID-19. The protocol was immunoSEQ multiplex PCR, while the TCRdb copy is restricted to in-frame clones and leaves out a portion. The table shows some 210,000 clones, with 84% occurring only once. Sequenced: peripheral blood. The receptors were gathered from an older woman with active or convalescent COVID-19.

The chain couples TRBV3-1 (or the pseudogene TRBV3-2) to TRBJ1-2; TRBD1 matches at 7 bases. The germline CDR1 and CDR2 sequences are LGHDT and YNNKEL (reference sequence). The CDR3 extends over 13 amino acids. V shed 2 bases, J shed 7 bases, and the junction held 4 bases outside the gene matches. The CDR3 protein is CASSQPGGSGYTF. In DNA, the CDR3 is TGTGCCAGCAGCCAACCAGGGGGGTCTGGCTACACCTTC.

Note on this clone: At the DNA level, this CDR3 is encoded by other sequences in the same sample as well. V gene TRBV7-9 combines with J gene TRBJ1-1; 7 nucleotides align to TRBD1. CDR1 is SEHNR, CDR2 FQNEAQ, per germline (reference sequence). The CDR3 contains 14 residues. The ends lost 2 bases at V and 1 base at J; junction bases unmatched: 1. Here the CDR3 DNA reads TGTGCCAGCAGCTTACAGGGGGGGAACACTGAAGCTTTCTTT. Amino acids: CASSLQGGNTEAFF.

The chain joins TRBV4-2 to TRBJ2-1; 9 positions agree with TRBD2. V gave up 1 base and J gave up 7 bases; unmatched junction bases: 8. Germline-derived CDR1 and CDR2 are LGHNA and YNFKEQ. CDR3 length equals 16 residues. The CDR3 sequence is CASSQGGGRAQNEQFF. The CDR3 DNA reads TGTGCCAGCAGCCAAGGGGGCGGGAGGGCCCAAAATGAGCAGTTCTTC.

CDR3 in amino acids: CASSFGTSNYGYTF. For the CDR3, the DNA is TGCGCCAGCAGCTTCGGGACATCTAACTATGGCTACACCTTC. The chain combines TRBV5-1 with TRBJ1-2; D perhaps matches TRBD1 (6 bases). The CDR3 is 14 residues long. CDR1 and CDR2 from the germline V gene are SGHRS and YFSETQ. V lost 2 bases and J 0 bases, leaving 8 bases between the germline ends.